This is a list of T cell receptor beta chains from one sample in a study of response to subunit inactivated influenza vaccine. TCRdb reprocessed the RT-PCR reads via MiXCR and lists one record per CDR3 protein. The sample yields fewer than 650,000 distinct CDR3 sequences, roughly 13% seen once. The input for sequencing was PBMCs from blood, taken around seven weeks after vaccination. The origin of the receptors is a man aged 50 to 60 who received an inactivated influenza vaccine. CDR3s include the opening cysteine and the closing phenylalanine or tryptophan. A D gene is named only where the DNA matches it firmly. Some rows have no size entry. The others give once, few or many, or a class for an expanded clone.

TRBV24-1,TRBJ2-3,NA,NA,TGTGCCACCAGTGCAGGGGGCACAGATACGCAGTATTTT,CATSAGGTDTQYF
TRBV15,TRBJ2-1,TRBD2,NA,TGTGCCACCAGCAAAGGACTAGCGGGAGGGAAGACTACTTACAATGAGCAGTTCTTC,CATSKGLAGGKTTYNEQFF
TRBV12-3/TRBV12-4,TRBJ1-1,NA,NA,TGTGCCAGCAGTTTCGCCGACCAGGGAACTAAAGCTTTCTTT,CASSFADQGTKAFF
TRBV20-1,TRBJ1-5,NA,NA,TGCAGTGCTGGGAAGGGTAGCAATCAGCCCCAGCATTTT,CSAGKGSNQPQHF
TRBV5-6,TRBJ2-2,TRBD2,few,TGTGCCAGCAGCTTGGGGCTTGCTAGCGGGGAGATTTACACCGGGGAGCTGTTTTTT,CASSLGLASGEIYTGELFF
TRBV7-8,TRBJ2-7,TRBD2,few,TGTGCCAGCAGCTTATTCAGCCTAGCGGGCACCTCCTACGAGCAGTACTTC,CASSLFSLAGTSYEQYF
TRBV6-2/TRBV6-3,TRBJ2-2,NA,NA,TGTGCCAGCAGGGCTAGCAGGACCGGGGAGCTGTTTTTT,CASRASRTGELFF
TRBV20-1,TRBJ2-3,NA,few,TGCAGTGCGCCTCGGGTTCTCACAGATACGCAGTATTTT,CSAPRVLTDTQYF
TRBV20-1,TRBJ2-7,TRBD1,NA,TGCAGTGCTAGAGCCCCGAGGAAGACAGGGAAATCCTACGAGCAGTACTTC,CSARAPRKTGKSYEQYF
TRBV12-3/TRBV12-4,TRBJ2-2,NA,many,TGTGCCAGCAGCCCCCAGACAGGCAACACCGGGGAGCTGTTTTTT,CASSPQTGNTGELFF
TRBV5-5,TRBJ1-2,TRBD1,NA,TGTGCCAGCAGCTTCGGGACAGCCCATGACTACACCTTC,CASSFGTAHDYTF
TRBV3-1,TRBJ2-1,TRBD2,few,TGTGCCAGCAGCCATAGTTATAGCGGGAATGAGCAGTTCTTC,CASSHSYSGNEQFF
TRBV12-3/TRBV12-4,TRBJ2-2,TRBD2,many,TGTGCCAGCAGTCCTCGACTAGCGGGGACCGGGGAGCTGTTTTTT,CASSPRLAGTGELFF
TRBV20-1,TRBJ2-3,NA,many,TGCAGGCCGGGGGATACGCAGTATTTT,CRPGDTQYF
TRBV19,TRBJ2-1,TRBD1,few,TGTGCCAGTGAGGGACAGGGGCACAATGAGCAGTTCTTC,CASEGQGHNEQFF
TRBV6-2/TRBV6-3,TRBJ2-1,TRBD2,few,TGTGCCAGCAGATCAGGACTAGCTGGCTACAATGAGCAGTTCTTC,CASRSGLAGYNEQFF
TRBV5-1,TRBJ2-1,TRBD1,NA,TGCGCCAGCAGCTTGACAGGGGCGGAAGGGATGGATCGGTTCTTC,CASSLTGAEGMDRFF
TRBV27,TRBJ2-7,TRBD1,few,TGTGCCAGCAGTTTACACCCGGGACAGAGTTACGAGCAGTACTTC,CASSLHPGQSYEQYF
TRBV12-3/TRBV12-4,TRBJ2-7,NA,many,TGTGCCAGCGGACCTTGGCACGAGCAGTACTTC,CASGPWHEQYF
TRBV11-1,TRBJ2-5,NA,few,TGTGCCAGCAGCTTGTCGCGGGGTGGGCTAGACCTACTGGAGACCCAGTACTTC,CASSLSRGGLDLLETQYF
TRBV6-5,TRBJ2-7,TRBD1,NA,TGTGCCAGCAGTTTCCGGGACAGGGGTATCTACGAGCAGTACTTC,CASSFRDRGIYEQYF
TRBV10-3,TRBJ2-6,NA,many,TGTGCCATCAGTGAAGGGCAGCCTGGGGCCAACGTCCTGACTTTC,CAISEGQPGANVLTF
TRBV20-1,TRBJ1-5,TRBD1,few,TGCAGTGCTAGAGATTGGACAGGGGGCAATCAGCCCCAGCATTTT,CSARDWTGGNQPQHF
TRBV20-1,TRBJ2-3,TRBD1,NA,TGCAGTGCTAGATCCGGGACAGTGTTAAGGGATACGCAGTATTTT,CSARSGTVLRDTQYF
TRBV5-1,TRBJ2-3,NA,few,TGCGCCAGCAGCGCCGGACAGACAACAGATACGCAGTATTTT,CASSAGQTTDTQYF
TRBV6-1,TRBJ2-2,TRBD1,NA,TGTGCCAGCAGACCCCGACAGGGTTCTCACGGGGAGCTGTTTTTT,CASRPRQGSHGELFF